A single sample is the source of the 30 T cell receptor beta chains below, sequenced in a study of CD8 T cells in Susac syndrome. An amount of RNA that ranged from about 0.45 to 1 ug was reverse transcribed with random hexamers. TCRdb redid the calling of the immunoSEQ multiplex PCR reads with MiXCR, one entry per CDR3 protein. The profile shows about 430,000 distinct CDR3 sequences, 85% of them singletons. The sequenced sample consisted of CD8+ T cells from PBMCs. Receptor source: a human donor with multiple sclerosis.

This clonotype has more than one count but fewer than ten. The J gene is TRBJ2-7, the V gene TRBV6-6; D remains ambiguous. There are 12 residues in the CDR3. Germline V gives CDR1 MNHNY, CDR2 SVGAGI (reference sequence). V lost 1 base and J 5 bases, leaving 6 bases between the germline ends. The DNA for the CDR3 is TGTGCCAGCAGTTACTTGGGGAACGAGCAGTACTTC. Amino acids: CASSYLGNEQYF.

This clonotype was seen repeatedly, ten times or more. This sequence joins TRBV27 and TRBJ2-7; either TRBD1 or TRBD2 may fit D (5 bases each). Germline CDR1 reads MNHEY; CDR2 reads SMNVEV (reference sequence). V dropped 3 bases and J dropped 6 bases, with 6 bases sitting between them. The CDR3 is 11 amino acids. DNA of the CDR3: TGTGCCAGCAGTTTTGGGGGCGAGCAGTACTTC. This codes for CASSFGGEQYF.

CDR3 residues: CASSLMGEPGEQYF. The CDR3 nucleotides read TGTGCCAGCAGCTTAATGGGGGAACCGGGCGAGCAGTACTTC. This chain uses TRBV13 with TRBJ2-7; D assignment may be TRBD1 or TRBD2 (5 bases each). The CDR3 sequence is 14 residues long. The germline V gene has CDR1 PRHDT and CDR2 FYEKMQ (reference sequence). V dropped 2 bases and J dropped 6 bases, with 14 bases sitting between them.

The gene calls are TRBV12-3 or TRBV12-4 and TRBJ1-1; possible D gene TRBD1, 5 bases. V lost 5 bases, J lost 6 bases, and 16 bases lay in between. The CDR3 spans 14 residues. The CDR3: CASSLSTRGAEAFF. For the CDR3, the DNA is TGTGCCAGCAGTCTGTCTACCCGGGGGGCTGAAGCTTTCTTT.

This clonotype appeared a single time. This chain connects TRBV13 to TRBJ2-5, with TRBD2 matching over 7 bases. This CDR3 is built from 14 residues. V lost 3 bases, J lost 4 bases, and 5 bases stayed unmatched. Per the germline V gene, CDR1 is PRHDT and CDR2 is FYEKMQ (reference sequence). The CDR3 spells CASSFVAGAETQYF. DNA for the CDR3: TGTGCCAGCAGCTTCGTTGCGGGAGCAGAGACCCAGTACTTC.

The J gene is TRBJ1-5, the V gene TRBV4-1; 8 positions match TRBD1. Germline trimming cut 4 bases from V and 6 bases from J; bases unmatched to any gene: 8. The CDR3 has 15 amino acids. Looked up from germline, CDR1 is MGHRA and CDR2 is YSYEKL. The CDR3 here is CASSPGQGPGQPQHF. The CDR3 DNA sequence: TGCGCCAGCAGCCCCGGACAGGGCCCCGGTCAGCCCCAGCATTTT.

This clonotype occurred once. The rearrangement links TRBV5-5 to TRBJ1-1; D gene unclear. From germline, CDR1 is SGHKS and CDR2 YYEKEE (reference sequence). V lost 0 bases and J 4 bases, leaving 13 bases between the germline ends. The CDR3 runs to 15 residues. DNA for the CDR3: TGTGCCAGCAGCTTGGAGCTTAGTCCCTCCACTGAAGCTTTCTTT. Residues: CASSLELSPSTEAFF.

DNA for the CDR3: TGTGCCAGCAGTCCATCGATCTCGACAGCGGAGTACCAAGAGACCCAGTACTTC. Its protein is CASSPSISTAEYQETQYF. The chain joins TRBV27 to TRBJ2-5; D assignment may be TRBD1 or TRBD2 (5 bases each). V was shortened by 5 bases and J by 0 bases, with 22 bases between the two germline ends. There are 18 residues in the CDR3. Germline assignment: CDR1 MNHEY and CDR2 SMNVEV (reference sequence).

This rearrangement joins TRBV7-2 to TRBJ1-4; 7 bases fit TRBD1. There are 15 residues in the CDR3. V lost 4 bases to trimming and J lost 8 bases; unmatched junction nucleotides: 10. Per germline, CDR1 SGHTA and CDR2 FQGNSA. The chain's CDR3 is CASSYAPGTEEKLFF. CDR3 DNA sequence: TGTGCCAGCAGCTACGCCCCCGGGACAGAGGAAAAACTGTTTTTT.

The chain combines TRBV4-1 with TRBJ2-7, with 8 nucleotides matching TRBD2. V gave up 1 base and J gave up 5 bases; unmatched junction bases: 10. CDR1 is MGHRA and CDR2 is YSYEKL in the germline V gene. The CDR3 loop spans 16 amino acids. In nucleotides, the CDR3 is TGCGCCAGCAGCCAAGTCCCAGCGGGAGTTTCCCACGAGCAGTACTTC. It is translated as CASSQVPAGVSHEQYF.

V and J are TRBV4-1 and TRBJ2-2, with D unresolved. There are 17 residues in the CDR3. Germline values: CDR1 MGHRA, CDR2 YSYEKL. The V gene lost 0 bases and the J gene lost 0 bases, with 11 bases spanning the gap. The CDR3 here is CASSQDREESNTGELFF. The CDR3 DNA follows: TGCGCCAGCAGCCAAGATCGAGAGGAATCGAACACCGGGGAGCTGTTTTTT.

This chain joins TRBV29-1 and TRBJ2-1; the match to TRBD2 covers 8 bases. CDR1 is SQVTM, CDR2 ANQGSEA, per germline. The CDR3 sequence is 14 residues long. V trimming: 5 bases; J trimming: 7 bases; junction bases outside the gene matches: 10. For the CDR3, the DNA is TGCAGCGTTAATGCGGGAGGCCATGGGAATGAGCAGTTCTTC. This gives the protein CSVNAGGHGNEQFF.

The CDR3 loop is CASGILGAYYEQYF. CDR3 nucleotide sequence: TGTGCCAGCGGCATCCTCGGAGCCTACTACGAGCAGTACTTC. The V call is TRBV28, the J call TRBJ2-7; D gene uncertain. The CDR3 sequence is 14 residues long. Germline CDR1 MDHEN, CDR2 SYDVKM. The ends were cut back, 8 bases at V and 3 bases at J, with 17 bases in the middle.

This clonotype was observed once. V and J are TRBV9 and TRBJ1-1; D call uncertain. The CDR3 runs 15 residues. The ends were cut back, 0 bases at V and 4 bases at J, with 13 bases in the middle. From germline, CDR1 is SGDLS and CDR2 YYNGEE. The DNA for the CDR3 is TGTGCCAGCAGCGTAGTGGAGGTAGGCGCCACTGAAGCTTTCTTT. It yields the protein CASSVVEVGATEAFF.

The CDR3 DNA sequence: TGTGCCAGCACCCGAGCGGCAGGTGCCTACAATGAGCAGTTCTTC. As protein: CASTRAAGAYNEQFF. This chain joins TRBV27 and TRBJ2-1; TRBD2 is a possible D gene (5 bases). This CDR3 spans 15 amino acids. The ends were cut back, 7 bases at V and 2 bases at J, with 15 bases in the middle. CDR1 is MNHEY and CDR2 is SMNVEV in the germline V gene (reference sequence).

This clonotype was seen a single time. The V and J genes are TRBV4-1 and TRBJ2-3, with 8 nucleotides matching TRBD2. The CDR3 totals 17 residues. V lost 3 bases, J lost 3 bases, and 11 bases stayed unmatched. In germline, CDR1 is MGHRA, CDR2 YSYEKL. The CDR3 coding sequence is TGCGCCAGCAGCCACCCAGGGGCGGGAGGTGGGACAGATACGCAGTATTTT. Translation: CASSHPGAGGGTDTQYF.

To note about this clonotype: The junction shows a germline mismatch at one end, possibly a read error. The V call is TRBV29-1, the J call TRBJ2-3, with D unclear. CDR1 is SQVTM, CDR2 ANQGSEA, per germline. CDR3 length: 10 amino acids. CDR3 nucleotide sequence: TGCAGCGTTGAAACGGATACGCAGTGTTTT. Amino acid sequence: CSVETDTQCF.

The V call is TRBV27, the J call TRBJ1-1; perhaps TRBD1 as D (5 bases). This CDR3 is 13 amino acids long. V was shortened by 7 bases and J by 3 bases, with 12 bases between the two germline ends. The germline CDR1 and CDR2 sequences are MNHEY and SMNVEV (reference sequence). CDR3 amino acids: CASKEAGDTEAFF. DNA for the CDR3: TGTGCCAGCAAAGAGGCGGGGGACACTGAAGCTTTCTTT.

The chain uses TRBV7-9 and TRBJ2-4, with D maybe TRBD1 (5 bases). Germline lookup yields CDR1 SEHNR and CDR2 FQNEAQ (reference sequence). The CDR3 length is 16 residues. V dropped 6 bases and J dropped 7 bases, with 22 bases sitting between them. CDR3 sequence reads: CASSLGLQGAWNIQYF. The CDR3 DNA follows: TGTGCCAGCAGTTTGGGTCTTCAGGGCGCTTGGAACATTCAGTACTTC. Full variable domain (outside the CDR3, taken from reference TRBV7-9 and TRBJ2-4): DTGVSQNPRHKITKRGQNVTFRCDPISEHNRLYWYRQTLGQGPEFLTYFQNEAQLEKSRLLSDRFSAERPKGSFSTLEIQRTEQGDSAMYLCASSLGLQGAWNIQYFGAGTRLSVL.

The CDR3 nucleotides are TGCAGCGTTGGGGGACTTCGCCTCTACAATGAGCAGTTCTTC. Amino acid sequence: CSVGGLRLYNEQFF. The J gene is TRBJ2-1, the V gene TRBV29-1; a weak D match, TRBD2 (6 bases). Germline V gene sequence: CDR1 SQVTM, CDR2 ANQGSEA. CDR3 length equals 14 residues. With 4 bases removed from V and 3 bases from J, the gap between germline ends came to 13 bases.

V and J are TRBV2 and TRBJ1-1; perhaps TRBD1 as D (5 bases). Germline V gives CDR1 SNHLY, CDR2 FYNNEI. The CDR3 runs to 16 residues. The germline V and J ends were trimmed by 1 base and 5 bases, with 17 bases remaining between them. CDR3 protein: CASSEGLSGRGTEAFF. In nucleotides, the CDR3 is TGTGCCAGCAGTGAAGGGTTGTCAGGAAGGGGAACTGAAGCTTTCTTT.

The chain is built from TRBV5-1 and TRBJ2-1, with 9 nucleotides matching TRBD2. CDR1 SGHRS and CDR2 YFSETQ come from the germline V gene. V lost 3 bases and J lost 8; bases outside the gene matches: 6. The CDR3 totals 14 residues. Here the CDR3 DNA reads TGCGCCAGCAGCTCCGGGACTAGCTTCCATGAGCAGTTCTTC. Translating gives CASSSGTSFHEQFF.

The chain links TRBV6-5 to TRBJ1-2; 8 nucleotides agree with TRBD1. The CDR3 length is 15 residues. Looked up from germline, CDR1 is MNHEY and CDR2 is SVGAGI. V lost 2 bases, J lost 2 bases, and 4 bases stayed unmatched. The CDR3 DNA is TGTGCCAGCAGTTACACAGGGGGGGGCAACTATGGCTACACCTTC. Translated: CASSYTGGGNYGYTF.

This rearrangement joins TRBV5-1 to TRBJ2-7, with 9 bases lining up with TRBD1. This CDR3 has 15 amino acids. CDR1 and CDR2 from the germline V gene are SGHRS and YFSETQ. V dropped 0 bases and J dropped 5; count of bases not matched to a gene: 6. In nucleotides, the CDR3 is TGCGCCAGCAGCTTGGGGGGGACAGGGCTGGACGAGCAGTACTTC. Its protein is CASSLGGTGLDEQYF.

CDR3 nucleotide sequence: TGTGCCAGCAGCTTGGGGATCGGACAGGGAAACTATGGCTACACCTTC. Protein product: CASSLGIGQGNYGYTF. The rearrangement uses TRBV11-2 and TRBJ1-2, with 8 bases fitting TRBD1. Per germline, CDR1 SGHAT and CDR2 FQNNGV. Trimming at V came to 3 bases and at J to 2 bases, leaving 8 bases not matched to a gene. This CDR3 comprises 16 residues.

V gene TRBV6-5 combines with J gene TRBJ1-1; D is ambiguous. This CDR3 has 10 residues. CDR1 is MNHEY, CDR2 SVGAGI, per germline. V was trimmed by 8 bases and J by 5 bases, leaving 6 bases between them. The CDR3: CASGVTEAFF. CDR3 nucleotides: TGTGCCAGCGGGGTAACTGAAGCTTTCTTT.

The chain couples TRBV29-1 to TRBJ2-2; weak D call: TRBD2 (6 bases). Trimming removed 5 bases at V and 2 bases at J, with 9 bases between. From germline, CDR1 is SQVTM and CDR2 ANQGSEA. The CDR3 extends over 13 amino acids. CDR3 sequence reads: CSVPGVNTGELFF. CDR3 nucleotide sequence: TGCAGCGTTCCGGGGGTTAACACCGGGGAGCTGTTTTTT.

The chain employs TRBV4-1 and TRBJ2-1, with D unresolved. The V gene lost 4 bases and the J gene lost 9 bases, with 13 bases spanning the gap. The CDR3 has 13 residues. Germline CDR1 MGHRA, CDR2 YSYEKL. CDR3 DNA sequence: TGCGCCAGCAGCCTTGGTGGAGCGCTTGAGCAGTTCTTC. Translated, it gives CASSLGGALEQFF.

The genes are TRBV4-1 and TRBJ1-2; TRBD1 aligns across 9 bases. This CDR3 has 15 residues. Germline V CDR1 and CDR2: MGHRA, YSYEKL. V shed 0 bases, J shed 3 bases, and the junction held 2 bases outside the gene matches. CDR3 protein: CASSQDGTGHYGYTF. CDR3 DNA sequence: TGCGCCAGCAGCCAAGATGGGACAGGGCACTATGGCTACACCTTC.

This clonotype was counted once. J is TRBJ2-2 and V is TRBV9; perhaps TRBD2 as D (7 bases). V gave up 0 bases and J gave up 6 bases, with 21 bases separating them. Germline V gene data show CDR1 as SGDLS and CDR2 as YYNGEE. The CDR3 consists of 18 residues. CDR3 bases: TGTGCCAGCAGCGTAGAGGCAGGAGGGGGAGGACTAGCCGGGGAGCTGTTTTTT. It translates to CASSVEAGGGGLAGELFF.